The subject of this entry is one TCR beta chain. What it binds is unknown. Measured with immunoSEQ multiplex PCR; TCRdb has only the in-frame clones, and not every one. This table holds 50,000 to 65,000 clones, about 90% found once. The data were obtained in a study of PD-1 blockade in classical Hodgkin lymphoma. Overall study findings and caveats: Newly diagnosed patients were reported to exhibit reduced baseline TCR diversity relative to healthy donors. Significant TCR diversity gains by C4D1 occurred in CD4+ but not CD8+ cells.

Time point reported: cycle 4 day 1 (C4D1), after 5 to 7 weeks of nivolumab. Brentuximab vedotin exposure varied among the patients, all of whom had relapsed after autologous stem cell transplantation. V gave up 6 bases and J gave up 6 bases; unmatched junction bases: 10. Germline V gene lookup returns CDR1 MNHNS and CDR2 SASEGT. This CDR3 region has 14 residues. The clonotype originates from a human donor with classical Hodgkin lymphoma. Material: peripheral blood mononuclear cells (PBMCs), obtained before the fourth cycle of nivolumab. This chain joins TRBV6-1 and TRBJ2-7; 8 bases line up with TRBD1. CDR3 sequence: CASSQGQGRPEQYF. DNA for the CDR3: TGTGCCAGCAGCCAAGGACAGGGTCGGCCCGAGCAGTACTTC.